This T cell receptor beta chain was retrieved from a study of blood T cell repertoires in COVID-19 (dated by TCRdb to 2020 to 2021). For the study in its entirety: Collaborator samples came from the United States, Italy and Spain and covered acute and convalescent phases of COVID-19. Samples came from the ongoing ImmuneRACE study (first 160 participants) plus 1,254 subjects from 6 global collaborators. The sample metadata nearly always contained a de-identified subject ID, COVID-19 status, age in years and sex. A freely available public database, intended as a resource for researchers studying the immune response to SARS-CoV-2, is where the repertoires were released. The prospective study material was composed of cDNA or gDNA derived from T cells, B-cell-depleted T cells, or PBMCs. HLA class I and class II types, where available, came from metadata supplied by the sample provider rather than from assay-based typing. The dataset comprised deeply sampled blood TCRbeta repertoires from subjects exposed to, actively infected with, or recovered from COVID-19.

A word on this clone: There is no known antigen for this receptor. No much larger clonotype is one base removed from it; base qualities were not supplied.

Points the paper makes about the study in general: The amount of clinical and demographic metadata varied by source and participant and was provided uncurated.

Whole blood was collected in K2EDTA tubes by collaborating institutions according to the institutions' own protocols. For TCRbeta analysis, collaborator samples were shipped as frozen whole blood, as isolated PBMCs, or as DNA extracted from either sample type. TCRbeta CDR3 regions were amplified from genomic DNA by means of the immunoSEQ Assay, a bias-controlled multiplex PCR. On the authors' methods: Within the assay, amplification of reference gene primers was used to estimate how many nucleated cells each sample contained. To quantify the absolute abundance of each unique TCRbeta CDR3 rearrangement, sequence reads were collapsed and filtered. Productive Simpson clonality was computed per sample as the square root of Simpson's diversity index over productive rearrangements. TCRdb took over this immuneACCESS table, retaining in-frame rearrangements with V and J assigned. Such tables are incomplete; in checked studies, under half of the missing clones stem from an unresolved V gene, and the remainder is unexplained. The V and J calls and clone size come from that table; D and trimming were worked out from the DNA. The sample table records approximately 340,000 clones; about 86% of these occur just once. The ten largest account for 2.5% to 3% of the sample.

This clonotype was sampled from a man aged 25 to 40 with active or convalescent COVID-19. Sequencing input: peripheral blood.

For the CDR3, the sequence is CASNPGGGSDYGYTF. The nucleotides read TGTGCCAGTAACCCCGGGGGGGGTTCCGACTATGGCTACACCTTC. The sequence is built from TRBV19 and TRBJ1-2; the D segment could be TRBD1, given 5 matching bases. V and J are truncated by 7 bases and 3 bases respectively, leaving an intervening sequence of 18 bases. Taken from cysteine to phenylalanine, the CDR3 has 15 residues. Here the CDR3 DNA is all that survives: 45 bases in frame from base 1. From the germline V gene (reference sequence), CDR1 is LNHDA and CDR2 is SQIVND.